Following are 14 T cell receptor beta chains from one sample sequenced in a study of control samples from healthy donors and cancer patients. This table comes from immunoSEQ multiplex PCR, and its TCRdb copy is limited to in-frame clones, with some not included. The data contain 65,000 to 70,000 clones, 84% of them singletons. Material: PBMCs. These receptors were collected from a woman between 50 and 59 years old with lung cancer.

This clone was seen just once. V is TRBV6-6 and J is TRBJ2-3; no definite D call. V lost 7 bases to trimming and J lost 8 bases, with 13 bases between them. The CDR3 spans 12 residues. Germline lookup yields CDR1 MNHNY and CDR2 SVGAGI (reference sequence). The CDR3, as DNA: TGTGCCAGCACCCAAACGGTGGGTACGCAGTATTTT. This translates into CASTQTVGTQYF.

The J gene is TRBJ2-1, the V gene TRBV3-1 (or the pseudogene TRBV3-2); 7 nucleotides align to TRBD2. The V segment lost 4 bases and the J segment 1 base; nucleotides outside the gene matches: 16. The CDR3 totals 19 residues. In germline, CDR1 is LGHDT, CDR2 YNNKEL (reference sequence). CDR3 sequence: CASSLWGGGAGSSYNEQFF. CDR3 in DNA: TGTGCCAGCAGCCTATGGGGCGGAGGAGCGGGGAGTTCCTACAATGAGCAGTTCTTC.

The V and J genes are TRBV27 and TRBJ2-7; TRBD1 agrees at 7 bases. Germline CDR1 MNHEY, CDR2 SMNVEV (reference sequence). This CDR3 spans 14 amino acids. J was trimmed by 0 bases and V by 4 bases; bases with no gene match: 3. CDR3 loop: CASSWGQSSYEQYF. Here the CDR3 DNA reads TGTGCCAGCAGTTGGGGACAGAGCTCCTACGAGCAGTACTTC.

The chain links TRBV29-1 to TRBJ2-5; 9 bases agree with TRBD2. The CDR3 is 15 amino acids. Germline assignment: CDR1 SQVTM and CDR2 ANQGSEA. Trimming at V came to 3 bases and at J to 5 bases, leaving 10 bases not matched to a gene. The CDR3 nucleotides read TGCAGCGTTGATAGTAGCGGGGGTCTCGGGGAGACCCAGTACTTC. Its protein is CSVDSSGGLGETQYF.

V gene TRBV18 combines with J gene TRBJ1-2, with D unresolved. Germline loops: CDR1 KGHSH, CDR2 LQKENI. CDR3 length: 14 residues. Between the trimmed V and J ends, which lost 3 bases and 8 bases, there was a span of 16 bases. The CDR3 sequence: CASSPVGYGQGYTF. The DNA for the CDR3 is TGTGCCAGCTCACCTGTCGGATATGGTCAAGGCTACACCTTC.

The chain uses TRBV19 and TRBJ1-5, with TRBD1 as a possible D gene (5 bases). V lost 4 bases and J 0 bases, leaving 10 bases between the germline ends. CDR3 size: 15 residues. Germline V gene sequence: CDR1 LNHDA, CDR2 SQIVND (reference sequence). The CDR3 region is CASSRGGPSNQPQHF. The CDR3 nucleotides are TGTGCCAGTAGTAGGGGCGGACCTAGCAATCAGCCCCAGCATTTT.

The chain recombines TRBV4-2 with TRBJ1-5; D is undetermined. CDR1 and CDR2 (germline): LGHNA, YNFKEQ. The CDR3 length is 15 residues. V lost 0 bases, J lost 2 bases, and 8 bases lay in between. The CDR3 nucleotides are TGTGCCAGCAGCCAAGAAGCATACGGCAATCAGCCCCAGCATTTT. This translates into CASSQEAYGNQPQHF.

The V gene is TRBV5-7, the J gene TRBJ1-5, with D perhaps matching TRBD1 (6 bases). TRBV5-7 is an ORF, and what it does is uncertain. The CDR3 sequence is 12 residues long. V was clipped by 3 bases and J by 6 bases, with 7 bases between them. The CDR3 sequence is CASSSGVQPQHF. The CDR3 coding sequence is TGTGCCAGCAGCTCAGGGGTTCAGCCCCAGCATTTT.

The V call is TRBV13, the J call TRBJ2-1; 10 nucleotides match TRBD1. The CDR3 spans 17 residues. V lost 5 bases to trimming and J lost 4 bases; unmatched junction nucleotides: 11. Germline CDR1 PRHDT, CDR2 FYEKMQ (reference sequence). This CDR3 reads CASSPTGGSLLYNEQFF. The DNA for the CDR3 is TGTGCCAGCAGCCCGACAGGGGGCTCATTATTGTACAATGAGCAGTTCTTC.

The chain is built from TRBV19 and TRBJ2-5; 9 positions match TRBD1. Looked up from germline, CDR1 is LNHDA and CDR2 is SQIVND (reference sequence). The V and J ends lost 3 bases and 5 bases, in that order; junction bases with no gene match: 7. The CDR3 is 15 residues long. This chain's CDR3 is CASSIGQGILETQYF. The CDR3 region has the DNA TGTGCCAGTAGTATCGGACAGGGGATCCTGGAGACCCAGTACTTC.

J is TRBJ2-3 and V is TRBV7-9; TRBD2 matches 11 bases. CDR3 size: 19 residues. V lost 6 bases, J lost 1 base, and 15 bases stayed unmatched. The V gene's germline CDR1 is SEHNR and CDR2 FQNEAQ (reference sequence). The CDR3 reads CASSPGLAAASIRTDTQYF. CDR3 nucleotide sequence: TGTGCCAGCAGTCCGGGACTAGCGGCCGCCTCGATCCGCACAGATACGCAGTATTTT.

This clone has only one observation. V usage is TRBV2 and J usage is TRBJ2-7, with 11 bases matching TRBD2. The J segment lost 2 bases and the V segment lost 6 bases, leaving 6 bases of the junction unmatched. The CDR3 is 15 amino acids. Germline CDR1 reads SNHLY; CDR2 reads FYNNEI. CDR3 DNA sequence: TGTGCCAGCAGCGGAGGGACTAGCGGAACCTACGAGCAGTACTTC. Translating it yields CASSGGTSGTYEQYF.

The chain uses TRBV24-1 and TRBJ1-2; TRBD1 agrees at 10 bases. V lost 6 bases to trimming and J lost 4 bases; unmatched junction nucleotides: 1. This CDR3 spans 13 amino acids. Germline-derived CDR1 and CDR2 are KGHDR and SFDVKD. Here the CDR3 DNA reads TGTGCCACCAGTAGGACAGGGGGCTATGGCTACACCTTC. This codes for CATSRTGGYGYTF.

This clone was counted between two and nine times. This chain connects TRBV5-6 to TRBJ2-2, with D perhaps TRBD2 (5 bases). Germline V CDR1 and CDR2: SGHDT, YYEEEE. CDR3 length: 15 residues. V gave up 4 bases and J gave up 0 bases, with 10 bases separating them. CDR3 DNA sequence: TGTGCCAGCAGCCCACCGAGGGCGAACACCGGGGAGCTGTTTTTT. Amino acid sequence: CASSPPRANTGELFF.